The following is a T cell receptor beta chain sequence with its context. This specimen comes from a study of blood T cell repertoires in COVID-19. Overall study: COVID-19 samples from acute and convalescent phases originated in the United States, Italy and Spain. PBMCs, B-cell-depleted T cells, or T cells were the source of the cDNA or gDNA that made up the material.

Seattle-derived patients entered the study during active infection and were followed longitudinally. CDR3 length equals 19 residues. With 3 bases clipped from V and 7 bases from J, the junction kept 15 bases outside the gene matches. The germline gives CDR1 SGHRS, CDR2 YFSETQ. Source study methods: Amplification of reference gene primers provided the estimated nucleated cell counts. Profiled with immunoSEQ multiplex PCR; TCRdb holds only in-frame clones, not every one. V, J and clone size are taken as reported in that table, and D and trimming were inferred from the DNA itself. The table lists about 320,000 clones, 70% to 90% of them singletons.

Sequenced input: peripheral blood. This clonotype was sampled from a woman aged 30 to 39 with COVID-19, enrolled during active disease. The chain joins TRBV5-1 to TRBJ2-2, with 13 positions matching TRBD2. The DNA of the CDR3 is TGCGCCAGCAGCTCGGTACCCCTGACTAGCGGGGGGAGAATCGGGGAGCTGTTTTTT. Protein: CASSSVPLTSGGRIGELFF.